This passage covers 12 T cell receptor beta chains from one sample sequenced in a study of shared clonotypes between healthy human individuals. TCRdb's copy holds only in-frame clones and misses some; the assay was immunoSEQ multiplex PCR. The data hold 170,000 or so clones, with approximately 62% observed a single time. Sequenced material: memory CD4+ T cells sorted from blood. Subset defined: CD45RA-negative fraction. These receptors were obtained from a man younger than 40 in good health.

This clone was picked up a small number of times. CDR3 region: CASSHYGTLQYQETQYF. In nucleotides, the CDR3 is TGCGCCAGCAGCCACTACGGGACTCTACAGTACCAAGAGACCCAGTACTTC. The chain links TRBV5-1 to TRBJ2-5, with D perhaps matching TRBD2 (6 bases). Trimming removed 4 bases from V and 0 bases from J, with 19 bases in between. The CDR3 has 17 amino acids. Germline CDR1 and CDR2: SGHRS and YFSETQ.

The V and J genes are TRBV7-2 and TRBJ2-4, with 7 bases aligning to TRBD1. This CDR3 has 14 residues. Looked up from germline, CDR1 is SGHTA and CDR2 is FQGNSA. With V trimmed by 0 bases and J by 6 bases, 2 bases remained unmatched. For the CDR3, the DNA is TGTGCCAGCAGCTTAGCAGGGGGCTCAAACATTCAGTACTTC. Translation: CASSLAGGSNIQYF.

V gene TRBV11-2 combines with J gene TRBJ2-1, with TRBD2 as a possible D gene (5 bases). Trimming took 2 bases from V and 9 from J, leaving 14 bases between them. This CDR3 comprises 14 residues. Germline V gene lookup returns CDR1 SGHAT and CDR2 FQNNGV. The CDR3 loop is CASSLNRHGGEQFF. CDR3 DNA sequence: TGTGCCAGCAGCTTAAATAGGCATGGAGGTGAGCAGTTCTTC.

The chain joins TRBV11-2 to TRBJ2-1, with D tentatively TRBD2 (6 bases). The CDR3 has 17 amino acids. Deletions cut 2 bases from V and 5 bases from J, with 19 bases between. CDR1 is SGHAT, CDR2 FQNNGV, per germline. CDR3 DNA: TGTGCCAGCAGCTTATCTCCGTCGGGACTCATAAACAATGAGCAGTTCTTC. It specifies CASSLSPSGLINNEQFF. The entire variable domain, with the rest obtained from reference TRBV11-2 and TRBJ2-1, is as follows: EAGVAQSPRYKIIEKRQSVAFWCNPISGHATLYWYQQILGQGPKLLIQFQNNGVVDDSQLPKDRFSAERLKGVDSTLKIQPAKLEDSAVYLCASSLSPSGLINNEQFFGPGTRLTVL.

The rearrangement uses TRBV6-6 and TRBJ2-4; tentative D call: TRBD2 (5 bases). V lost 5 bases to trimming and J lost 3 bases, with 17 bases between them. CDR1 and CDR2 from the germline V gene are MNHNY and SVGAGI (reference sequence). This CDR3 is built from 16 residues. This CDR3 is CASSPERILIKNIQYF. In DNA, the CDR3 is TGTGCCAGCAGTCCCGAGCGGATACTGATCAAAAACATTCAGTACTTC.

The CDR3 coding sequence is TGTGCCAGCAGCCAGGATGTCGGACAGGGTGGAGAGACCCAGTACTTC. Protein product: CASSQDVGQGGETQYF. The rearrangement uses TRBV4-2 and TRBJ2-5, with 8 positions matching TRBD1. J lost 4 bases, V lost 3 bases, and 10 bases had no gene match. The CDR3 spans 16 residues. The germline gives CDR1 LGHNA, CDR2 YNFKEQ.

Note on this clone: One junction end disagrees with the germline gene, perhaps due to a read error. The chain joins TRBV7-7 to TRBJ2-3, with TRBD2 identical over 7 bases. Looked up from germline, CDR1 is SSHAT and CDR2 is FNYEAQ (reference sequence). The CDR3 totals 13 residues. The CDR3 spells CASSPSGPDTQYF. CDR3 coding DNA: TGTGCTAGCAGCCCTAGCGGACCAGATACGCAGTATTTT.

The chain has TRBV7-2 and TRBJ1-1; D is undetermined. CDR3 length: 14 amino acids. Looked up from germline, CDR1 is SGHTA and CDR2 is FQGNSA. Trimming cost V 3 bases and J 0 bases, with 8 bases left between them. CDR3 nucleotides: TGTGCCAGCAGCTTTAAAACAGTGAACACTGAAGCTTTCTTT. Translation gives CASSFKTVNTEAFF.

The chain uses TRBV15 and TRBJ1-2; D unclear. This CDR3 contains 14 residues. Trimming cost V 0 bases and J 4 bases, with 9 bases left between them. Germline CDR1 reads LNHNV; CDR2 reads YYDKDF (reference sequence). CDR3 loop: CATSRDRAVYGYTF. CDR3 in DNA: TGTGCCACCAGCAGAGATCGGGCAGTCTATGGCTACACCTTC.

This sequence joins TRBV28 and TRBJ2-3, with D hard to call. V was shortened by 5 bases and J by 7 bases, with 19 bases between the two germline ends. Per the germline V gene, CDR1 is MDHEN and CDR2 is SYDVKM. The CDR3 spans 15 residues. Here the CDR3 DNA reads TGTGCCAGCAGTCCGCCGGGTGGAGTAGGAAATACGCAGTATTTT. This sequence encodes CASSPPGGVGNTQYF.

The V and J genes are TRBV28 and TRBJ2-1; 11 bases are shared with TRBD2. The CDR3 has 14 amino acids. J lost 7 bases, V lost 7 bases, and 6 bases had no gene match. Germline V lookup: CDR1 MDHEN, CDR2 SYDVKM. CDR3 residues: CASTPTSGVNEQFF. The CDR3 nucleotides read TGTGCCAGCACCCCGACTAGCGGGGTGAATGAGCAGTTCTTC.

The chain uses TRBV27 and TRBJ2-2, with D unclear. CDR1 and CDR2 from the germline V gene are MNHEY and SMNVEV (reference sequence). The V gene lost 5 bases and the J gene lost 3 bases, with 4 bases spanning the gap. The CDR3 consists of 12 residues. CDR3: CASSPDTGELFF. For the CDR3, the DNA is TGTGCCAGCAGTCCTGACACCGGGGAGCTGTTTTTT.